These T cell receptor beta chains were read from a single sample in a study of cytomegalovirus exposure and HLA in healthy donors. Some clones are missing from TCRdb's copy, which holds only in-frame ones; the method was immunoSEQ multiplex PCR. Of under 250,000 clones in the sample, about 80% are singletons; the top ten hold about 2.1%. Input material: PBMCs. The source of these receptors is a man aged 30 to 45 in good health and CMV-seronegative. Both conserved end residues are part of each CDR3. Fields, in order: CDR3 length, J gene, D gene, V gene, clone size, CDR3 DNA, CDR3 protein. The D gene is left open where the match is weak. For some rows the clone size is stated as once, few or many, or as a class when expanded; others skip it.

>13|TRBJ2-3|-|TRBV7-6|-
TGTGCCAGCAGTGCGGGCCCCACAGATACGCAGTATTTT
CASSAGPTDTQYF
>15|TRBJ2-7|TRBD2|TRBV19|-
TGTGCCAGTAGTATAGCGGCGGGAGGCTACTACGAGCAGTACTTC
CASSIAAGGYYEQYF
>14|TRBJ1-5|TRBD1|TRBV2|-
TGTGCCAGCAGTCCCCAGGGGGAAGGTCGGCCCCAGCATTTT
CASSPQGEGRPQHF
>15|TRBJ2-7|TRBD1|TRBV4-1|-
TGCGCCAGCAGCCCAGATTCCGGGACAGCCTACGAGCAGTACTTC
CASSPDSGTAYEQYF
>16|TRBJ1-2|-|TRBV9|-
TGTGCCAGCAGCGTAGTTTACCCCGGGGATCTCGGCGGCTACACCTTC
CASSVVYPGDLGGYTF
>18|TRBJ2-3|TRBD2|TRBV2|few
TGTGCCAGCAGTGGAGCCAAGATAGCGGGAGGGAAGACTGATACGCAGTATTTT
CASSGAKIAGGKTDTQYF
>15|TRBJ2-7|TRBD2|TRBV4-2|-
TGTGCCAGCAGCCAAGACCCGGGGGGGACCTACGAGCAGTACTTC
CASSQDPGGTYEQYF
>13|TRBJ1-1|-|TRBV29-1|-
TGCAGCGGCCGCACAGGGAGGAACACTGAAGCTTTCTTT
CSGRTGRNTEAFF
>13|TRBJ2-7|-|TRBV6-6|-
TGTGCCAGCAGTTACGACAGCTCCTACGAGCAGTACTTC
CASSYDSSYEQYF
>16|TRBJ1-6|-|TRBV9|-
TGTGCCAGCAGCGTAGGGGGGGTGGTGGTAAATTCACCCCTCCACTTT
CASSVGGVVVNSPLHF
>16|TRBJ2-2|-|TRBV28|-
TGTGCCAGCAGTTTATGGGGCGGAGGGAATGACGGGGAGCTGTTTTTT
CASSLWGGGNDGELFF
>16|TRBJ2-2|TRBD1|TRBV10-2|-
TGCGCCAGCAGTGAGTCGTTCAGGGGGCCCACCGGGGAGCTGTTTTTT
CASSESFRGPTGELFF
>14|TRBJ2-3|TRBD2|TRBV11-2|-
TGTGCCAGCAGCTTCAGCCAACTAGCGGGAACACAGTATTTT
CASSFSQLAGTQYF
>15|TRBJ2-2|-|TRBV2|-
TGTGCCAGGGCGGGGGCTAGCGGAGCCACCGGGGAGCTGTTTTTT
CARAGASGATGELFF
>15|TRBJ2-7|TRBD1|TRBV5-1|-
TGCGCCAGCACAATCACACCGGGACAGGGCCACGAGCAGTACTTC
CASTITPGQGHEQYF
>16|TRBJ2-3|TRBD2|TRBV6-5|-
TGTGCCAGCAGTTACTCCCTAGCGGGAGTATCAGATACGCAGTATTTT
CASSYSLAGVSDTQYF
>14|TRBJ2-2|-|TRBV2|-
TGTGCCAGCAGTGTTTACAGGGACGCCGGGGAGCTGTTTTTT
CASSVYRDAGELFF
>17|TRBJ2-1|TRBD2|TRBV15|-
TGTGCCACCAGCAGAGATCGCGGTAGCGGGAGATATAATGAGCAGTTCTTC
CATSRDRGSGRYNEQFF
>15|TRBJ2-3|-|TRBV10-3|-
TGTGCCATCAGTGATAGCGTCGTGCTAATGGATACGCAGTATTTT
CAISDSVVLMDTQYF
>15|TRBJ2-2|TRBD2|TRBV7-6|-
TGTGCCAGCAGCGCCCAAGGGGCGGGGGCCGGGGAGCTGTTTTTT
CASSAQGAGAGELFF
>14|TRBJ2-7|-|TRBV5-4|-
TGTGCCAGCAGCCCCGTCCTTTTCTCCTACGAGCAGTACTTC
CASSPVLFSYEQYF
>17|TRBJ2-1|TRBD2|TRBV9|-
TGTGCCAGCAGCCCCCGGGGTACCGGGAGGGCCTACAATGAGCAGTTCTTC
CASSPRGTGRAYNEQFF
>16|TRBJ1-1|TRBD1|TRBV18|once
TGTGCCAGCTCACCTCGACCGGGACAGATGAACACTGAAGCTTTCTTT
CASSPRPGQMNTEAFF
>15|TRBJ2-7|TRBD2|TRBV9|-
TGTGCCAGCAGCGTAGCTGGCGGGAGTGTGTACGAGCAGTACTTC
CASSVAGGSVYEQYF
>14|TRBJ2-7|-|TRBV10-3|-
TGTGCCATCAGTGAAGGCGGTGGCTCCTACGAGCAGTACTTC
CAISEGGGSYEQYF
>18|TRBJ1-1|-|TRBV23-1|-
TGCGCCAGCAGCGCGGGCACACCGCCTCCCCCCCGGAACACTGAAGCTTTCTTT
CASSAGTPPPPRNTEAFF
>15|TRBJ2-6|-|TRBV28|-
TGTGCCACCCGAGAGGAGGGAACTGGGGCCAACGTCCTGACTTTC
CATREEGTGANVLTF
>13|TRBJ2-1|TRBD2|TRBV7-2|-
TGTGCCAGCAGCGGGAGGGCCCACAATGAGCAGTTCTTC
CASSGRAHNEQFF
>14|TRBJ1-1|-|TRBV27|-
TGTGCCAGCAGTTTGCAGGGGCGATATACTGAAGCTTTCTTT
CASSLQGRYTEAFF
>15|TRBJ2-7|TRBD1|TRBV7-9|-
TGTGCCAGCAGCTTATCCGGGACAGGGGGCTACGAGCAGTACTTC
CASSLSGTGGYEQYF
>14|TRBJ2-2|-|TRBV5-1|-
TGCGCCAGCAGTACCGCGGTTAACACCGGGGAGCTGTTTTTT
CASSTAVNTGELFF